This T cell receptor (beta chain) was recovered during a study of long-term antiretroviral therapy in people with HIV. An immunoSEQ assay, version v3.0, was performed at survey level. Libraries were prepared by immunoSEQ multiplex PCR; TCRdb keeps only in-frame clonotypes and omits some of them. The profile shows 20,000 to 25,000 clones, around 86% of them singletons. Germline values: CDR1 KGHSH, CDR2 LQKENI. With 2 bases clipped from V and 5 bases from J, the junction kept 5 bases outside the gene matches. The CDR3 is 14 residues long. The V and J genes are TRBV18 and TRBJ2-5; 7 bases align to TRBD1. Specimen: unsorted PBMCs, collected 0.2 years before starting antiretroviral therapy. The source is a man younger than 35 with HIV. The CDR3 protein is CASSPVGGAETQYF. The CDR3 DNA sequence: TGTGCCAGCTCACCAGTAGGGGGCGCCGAGACCCAGTACTTC.